The rows below give T cell receptor beta chains drawn from one sample of a study of blood T cell repertoires in COVID-19. Produced via immunoSEQ multiplex PCR; TCRdb's table is partial and in-frame only. Found here are around 170,000 clones, 86% of them singletons; the top ten hold over 7.5%. Specimen: peripheral blood. These receptors originate from a man in his fifties with active or convalescent COVID-19. The CDR3 runs from the conserved cysteine through the conserved F or W. Each record gives: J gene, D gene, V gene, clone size, CDR3 protein, CDR3 DNA. The D gene is left open where the match is weak. Expanded clones get a size class; other rows say once, few or many, or leave the size out.

J: TRBJ2-3
D: TRBD2
V: TRBV30
size: NA
CDR3: CAWSTLRTSGMLNTDTQYF
DNA: TGTGCCTGGAGTACACTCCGGACTAGCGGGATGCTTAACACAGATACGCAGTATTTT

J: TRBJ2-2
D: NA
V: TRBV4-1
size: NA
CDR3: CASSQDGLDFGELFF
DNA: TGCGCCAGCAGCCAAGACGGCCTTGACTTCGGGGAGCTGTTTTTT

J: TRBJ1-1
D: TRBD1
V: TRBV18
size: once
CDR3: CASSPIQGADTEAFF
DNA: TGTGCCAGCTCACCGATACAGGGGGCAGACACTGAAGCTTTCTTT

J: TRBJ1-1
D: NA
V: TRBV4-2
size: NA
CDR3: CASSQDMAGSLTEAFF
DNA: TGTGCCAGCAGCCAAGATATGGCGGGTAGTTTGACTGAAGCTTTCTTT

J: TRBJ2-7
D: TRBD1
V: TRBV3-1/TRBV3-2
size: NA
CDR3: CASSQGTGGLYEQYF
DNA: TGTGCCAGCAGCCAAGGGACAGGGGGATTGTACGAGCAGTACTTC

J: TRBJ2-1
D: NA
V: TRBV3-1/TRBV3-2
size: NA
CDR3: CASSQRQNNEQFF
DNA: TGTGCCAGCAGCCAGAGACAGAACAATGAGCAGTTCTTC

J: TRBJ2-5
D: NA
V: TRBV12-5
size: NA
CDR3: CASGMTELETQYF
DNA: TGTGCTAGTGGTATGACAGAACTCGAGACCCAGTACTTC

J: TRBJ2-7
D: TRBD2
V: TRBV9
size: NA
CDR3: CASSAFAGVDEQYF
DNA: TGTGCCAGCAGCGCATTTGCGGGAGTTGACGAGCAGTACTTC

J: TRBJ1-6
D: NA
V: TRBV2
size: NA
CDR3: CASGQGFNSPLHF
DNA: TGTGCCAGCGGGCAGGGGTTTAATTCACCCCTCCACTTT

J: TRBJ1-1
D: NA
V: TRBV28
size: NA
CDR3: CATHFATGKTFF
DNA: TGTGCCACCCATTTTGCCACAGGGAAAACTTTCTTT

J: TRBJ1-2
D: NA
V: TRBV9
size: few
CDR3: CASSVSHRSNYGYTF
DNA: TGTGCCAGCAGCGTAAGTCATAGAAGTAACTATGGCTACACCTTC

J: TRBJ2-1
D: TRBD2
V: TRBV5-6
size: once
CDR3: CASSRLVSSGSSYNEQFF
DNA: TGTGCCAGCAGCCGTCTGGTGTCTAGCGGGAGCTCCTACAATGAGCAGTTCTTC

J: TRBJ2-3
D: NA
V: TRBV7-3
size: NA
CDR3: CASSLQSADLSDTQYF
DNA: TGTGCCAGCAGCTTACAGTCAGCGGACCTATCAGATACGCAGTATTTT

J: TRBJ1-6
D: NA
V: TRBV11-3
size: NA
CDR3: CASSLGDSPLHF
DNA: TGTGCCAGCAGCTTAGGCGATTCACCCCTCCACTTT

J: TRBJ2-2
D: NA
V: TRBV7-6
size: NA
CDR3: CASEGRRAGELFF
DNA: TGTGCCAGCGAGGGAAGGAGGGCCGGGGAGCTGTTTTTT

J: TRBJ1-1
D: TRBD1
V: TRBV29-1
size: NA
CDR3: CSALDRGRDTEAFF
DNA: TGCAGCGCTTTAGACAGGGGAAGGGACACTGAAGCTTTCTTT

J: TRBJ2-1
D: TRBD1
V: TRBV11-3
size: NA
CDR3: CASRGGYTGQDEQFF
DNA: TGTGCCAGCAGGGGTGGGTATACCGGACAGGATGAGCAGTTCTTC

J: TRBJ2-1
D: TRBD1
V: TRBV11-1
size: NA
CDR3: CASSQGQGAFGEQFF
DNA: TGTGCCAGCAGCCAGGGACAGGGGGCTTTCGGTGAGCAGTTCTTC

J: TRBJ2-7
D: NA
V: TRBV11-2
size: NA
CDR3: CASSSLTYSRSSYEQYF
DNA: TGTGCCAGCAGCTCCTTGACTTACTCTAGGAGCTCCTACGAGCAGTACTTC

J: TRBJ2-3
D: TRBD2
V: TRBV25-1
size: NA
CDR3: CASSDNIERGGSTQYF
DNA: TGTGCCAGCAGTGATAATATCGAGCGGGGGGGGAGTACGCAGTATTTT

J: TRBJ2-3
D: TRBD2
V: TRBV6-4
size: NA
CDR3: CASSRSSGGDSDTQYF
DNA: TGTGCCAGCAGCCGATCAAGTGGGGGGGACTCAGATACGCAGTATTTT

J: TRBJ1-4
D: TRBD1
V: TRBV6-5
size: NA
CDR3: CASKRGQGLEGLFF
DNA: TGTGCCAGCAAGAGGGGACAGGGGCTAGAGGGACTGTTTTTT

J: TRBJ1-1
D: NA
V: TRBV6-6
size: NA
CDR3: CASSQIRNTEAFF
DNA: TGTGCCAGCAGCCAGATCAGGAACACTGAAGCTTTCTTT

J: TRBJ2-3
D: TRBD1
V: TRBV15
size: NA
CDR3: CATSETGTVGTDTQYF
DNA: TGTGCCACCAGCGAGACCGGGACAGTGGGCACAGATACGCAGTATTTT

J: TRBJ1-1
D: NA
V: TRBV7-9
size: NA
CDR3: CASSLLTGAEAFF
DNA: TGTGCCAGCAGCTTATTGACAGGCGCTGAAGCTTTCTTT

J: TRBJ2-5
D: TRBD1
V: TRBV12-3/TRBV12-4
size: NA
CDR3: CASSWTGQETQYF
DNA: TGTGCCAGCAGTTGGACAGGCCAAGAGACCCAGTACTTC

J: TRBJ2-2
D: TRBD2
V: TRBV2
size: NA
CDR3: CASGTSPNTGELFF
DNA: TGTGCCAGCGGGACTAGCCCAAACACCGGGGAGCTGTTTTTT

J: TRBJ2-5
D: NA
V: TRBV18
size: NA
CDR3: CASSPPGEDGLETQYF
DNA: TGTGCCAGCTCACCACCAGGGGAGGACGGATTGGAGACCCAGTACTTC

J: TRBJ2-7
D: TRBD2
V: TRBV10-3
size: few
CDR3: CAISGSTSGSYEQYF
DNA: TGTGCCATCAGTGGTTCGACTAGCGGAAGCTACGAGCAGTACTTC

J: TRBJ1-2
D: TRBD1
V: TRBV12-3/TRBV12-4
size: few
CDR3: CASRAVTGNGYTF
DNA: TGTGCCAGCAGAGCCGTGACAGGGAATGGCTACACCTTC

J: TRBJ2-1
D: TRBD1
V: TRBV4-3
size: NA
CDR3: CASSQTFQGQGLWFF
DNA: TGCGCCAGCAGCCAAACATTTCAAGGACAGGGGCTTTGGTTCTTC

J: TRBJ2-2
D: NA
V: TRBV3-1/TRBV3-2
size: NA
CDR3: CASSQGWTANTGELFF
DNA: TGTGCCAGCAGCCAAGGTTGGACAGCGAACACCGGGGAGCTGTTTTTT

J: TRBJ1-2
D: NA
V: TRBV6-4
size: NA
CDR3: CASSDSDRSEYGYTF
DNA: TGTGCCAGCAGTGACTCCGACAGGTCGGAATATGGCTACACCTTC

J: TRBJ2-1
D: TRBD2
V: TRBV5-1
size: once
CDR3: CASTAGGPNEQFF
DNA: TGCGCCAGCACAGCGGGGGGGCCCAATGAGCAGTTCTTC

J: TRBJ2-3
D: TRBD2
V: TRBV6-1
size: NA
CDR3: CASSEGVIAGLTDTQYF
DNA: TGTGCCAGCAGTGAAGGGGTAATAGCGGGACTCACAGATACGCAGTATTTT

J: TRBJ1-2
D: NA
V: TRBV3-1/TRBV3-2
size: NA
CDR3: CASSQSTTDRFGYTF
DNA: TGTGCCAGCAGCCAATCTACTACCGACAGGTTTGGCTACACCTTC

J: TRBJ1-1
D: NA
V: TRBV5-6
size: NA
CDR3: CASSLRRTEAFF
DNA: TGTGCCAGCAGCTTAAGGAGAACTGAAGCTTTCTTT

J: TRBJ1-3
D: NA
V: TRBV7-9
size: NA
CDR3: CASTPSQGAAGNTIYF
DNA: TGTGCCAGCACCCCGTCCCAGGGCGCGGCTGGAAACACCATATATTTT

J: TRBJ1-2
D: NA
V: TRBV6-5
size: NA
CDR3: CASRITGNFRGYTF
DNA: TGTGCCAGCAGAATAACCGGGAATTTCAGGGGCTACACCTTC

J: TRBJ1-4
D: TRBD1
V: TRBV6-5
size: NA
CDR3: CASSRGRDEKLFF
DNA: TGTGCCAGCAGCAGGGGGCGCGACGAAAAACTGTTTTTT

J: TRBJ1-5
D: NA
V: TRBV6-6
size: NA
CDR3: CASSFDSGVSPQHF
DNA: TGTGCCAGCAGTTTTGACAGTGGGGTCTCGCCCCAGCATTTT

J: TRBJ2-3
D: TRBD1
V: TRBV7-3
size: NA
CDR3: CASSSDRDTQYF
DNA: TGTGCCAGCAGCTCGGACAGGGATACGCAGTATTTT